This entry is about one T cell receptor beta chain. The data stem from a study of blood T cell repertoires in COVID-19. On the study more broadly: The origin of the acute and convalescent COVID-19 samples was the United States, Italy and Spain. PBMCs, B-cell-depleted T cells, or T cells were the source of the cDNA or gDNA that made up the material.

V was shortened by 11 bases and J by 0 bases, with 13 bases between the two germline ends. CDR1 is SNHLY and CDR2 is FYNNEI in the germline V gene. The CDR3 length is 13 residues. As originally analysed: For nucleated cells, counts were estimated from reference gene primer amplification. Sequenced by immunoSEQ multiplex PCR; TCRdb stores in-frame clones only, minus some. The D gene and trimming were derived from the DNA, and the V and J assignments and clone size from that table. Of approximately 210,000 clones in the sample, about 80% were seen once. Sequencing input: peripheral blood. This TCR came from a woman in her thirties or forties with active or convalescent COVID-19. V gene TRBV2 combines with J gene TRBJ1-1; possible D gene TRBD1, 5 bases. Here the CDR3 reads CAVRADMNTEAFF. The CDR3 nucleotides are TGTGCCGTTAGGGCGGACATGAACACTGAAGCTTTCTTT.